This T cell receptor (beta chain) stems from a study of T cells in Graves' hyperthyroidism and ophthalmopathy. Stability of Graves' hyperthyroidism was defined as absent ophthalmopathy progression within 18 months. Uncontrolled infection, other autoimmune disease, pregnancy or lactation barred patients from enrollment. RNA transcripts were the template for amplifying TCR beta CDR3 regions. A first-round RT-PCR of the TCR CDR3 used the HTBI primer set. Using its own MiXCR run on the multiplex PCR reads, TCRdb lists one record per CDR3 protein. The data hold a few hundred thousand distinct CDR3 sequences, with around 14% observed a single time. Study-wide points: Most thyroid clonotypes with frequency above 0.001 were detected in blood.

This clonotype turned up a few times. What it binds is unknown. The CDR3 consists of 14 residues. Germline V gene lookup returns CDR1 MGHDK and CDR2 SYGVNS. Trimming left V 7 bases short and J 1 base short, with 14 bases between. This rearrangement joins TRBV25-1 to TRBJ2-7; the D gene is possibly TRBD2 (5 bases). The TCR comes from a woman under 30 with Graves' hyperthyroidism. The sequenced material came from blood. The CDR3 coding sequence is TGTGCCAGCACCTGGGGAGACGGATCCTACGAGCAGTACTTC. Amino acids: CASTWGDGSYEQYF.